This TCR beta chain appears in the sequencing data of a study of T cells in Graves' hyperthyroidism and ophthalmopathy. This clonotype was seen more than once but under ten times. Germline trimming cut 1 base from V and 2 bases from J; bases unmatched to any gene: 9. The length of the CDR3 is 17 residues. Germline values: CDR1 SGHTA, CDR2 FQGNSA. Researchers took RNA transcripts and amplified the TCR beta CDR3 regions from them. The HTBI primer set was used in a first-round RT-PCR of the TCR CDR3. TCRdb processed the multiplex PCR reads anew with MiXCR; each CDR3 protein has one entry. The sample has 500,000 to 600,000 distinct CDR3 sequences, 16% seen once.

The rearrangement links TRBV7-2 to TRBJ2-5, with TRBD2 matching 8 bases. This sequence was found in a young woman with Graves' hyperthyroidism. Sequenced sample: blood. CDR3 sequence (DNA): TGTGCCAGCAGCTTAGGACTAGCGAGGGGAGAACAAGAGACCCAGTACTTC. Residues: CASSLGLARGEQETQYF.